This T cell receptor (beta chain) was identified in a study of CD8+CD57+ T cells in acquired aplastic anemia. Study findings and constraints: Significant differences in CD8+ Simpson's diversity were not observed between patients and controls.

Genomic DNA served as template for TCR beta VDJ and CDR3 profiling. TCRdb analysed the reads with MiXCR anew, one entry per CDR3 protein. The sample lists under 250,000 distinct CDR3 sequences, around 45% occurring once. In its sample, this clonotype was seen once. Its antigen is not identified. The CDR3 totals 16 residues. With V trimmed by 4 bases and J by 0 bases, 5 bases remained unmatched. Germline loops: CDR1 SGHRS, CDR2 YFSETQ. Flow cytometry had shown expanded CD8+CD57+ cells in the patients chosen for sequencing. Sequencing was carried out using sorted CD4+, CD8+, or CD8+CD57+ T cells (not recorded which) from PBMCs. The sequence derives from a human donor with aplastic anemia. The chain is built from TRBV5-1 and TRBJ2-3, with 10 bases matching TRBD2. CDR3 residues: CASSRPTSGSTDTQYF. CDR3 DNA sequence: TGCGCCAGCAGCCGCCCGACTAGCGGGAGCACAGATACGCAGTATTTT.